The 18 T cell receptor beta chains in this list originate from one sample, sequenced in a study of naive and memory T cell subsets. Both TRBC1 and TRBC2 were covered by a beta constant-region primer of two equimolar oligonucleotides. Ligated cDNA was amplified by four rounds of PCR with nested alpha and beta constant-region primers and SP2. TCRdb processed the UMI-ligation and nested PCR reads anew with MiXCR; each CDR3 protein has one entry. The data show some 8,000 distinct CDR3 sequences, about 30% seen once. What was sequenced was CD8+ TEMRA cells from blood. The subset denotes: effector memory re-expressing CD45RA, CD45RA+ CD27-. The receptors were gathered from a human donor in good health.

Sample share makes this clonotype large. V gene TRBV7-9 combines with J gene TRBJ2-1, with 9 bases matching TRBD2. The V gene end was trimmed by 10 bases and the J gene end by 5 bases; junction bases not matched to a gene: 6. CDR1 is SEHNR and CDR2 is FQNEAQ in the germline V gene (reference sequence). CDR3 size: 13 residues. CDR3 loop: CATAGGPHNEQFF. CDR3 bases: TGTGCCACCGCGGGGGGGCCACACAATGAGCAGTTCTTC.

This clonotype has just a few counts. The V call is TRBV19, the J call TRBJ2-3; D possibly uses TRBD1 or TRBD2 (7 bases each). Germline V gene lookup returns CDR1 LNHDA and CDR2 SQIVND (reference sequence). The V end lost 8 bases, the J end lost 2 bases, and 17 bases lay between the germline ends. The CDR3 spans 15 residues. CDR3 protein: CASLQGDYFTDTQYF. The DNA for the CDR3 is TGTGCCAGTCTGCAGGGGGACTACTTCACAGATACGCAGTATTTT.

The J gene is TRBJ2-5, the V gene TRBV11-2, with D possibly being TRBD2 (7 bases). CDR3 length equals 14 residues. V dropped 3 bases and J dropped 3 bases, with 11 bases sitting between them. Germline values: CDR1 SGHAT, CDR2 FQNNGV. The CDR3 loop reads CASSFGGREETQYF. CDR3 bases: TGTGCCAGCAGCTTCGGGGGGCGCGAAGAGACCCAGTACTTC.

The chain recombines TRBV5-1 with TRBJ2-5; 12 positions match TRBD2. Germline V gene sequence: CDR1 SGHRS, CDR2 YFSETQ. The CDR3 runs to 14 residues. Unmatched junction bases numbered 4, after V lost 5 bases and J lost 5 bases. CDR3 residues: CASRSGTSGETQYF. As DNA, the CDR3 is TGCGCCAGCAGATCCGGGACTAGCGGGGAGACCCAGTACTTC.

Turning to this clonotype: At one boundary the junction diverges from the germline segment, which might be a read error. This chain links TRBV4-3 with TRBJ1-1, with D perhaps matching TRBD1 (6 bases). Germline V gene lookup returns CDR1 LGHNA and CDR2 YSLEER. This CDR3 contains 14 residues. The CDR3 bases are TGCGCCAGCAGTCGACAGGACGAGAACACTGAAGCTCTCTTT. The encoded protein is CASSRQDENTEALF.

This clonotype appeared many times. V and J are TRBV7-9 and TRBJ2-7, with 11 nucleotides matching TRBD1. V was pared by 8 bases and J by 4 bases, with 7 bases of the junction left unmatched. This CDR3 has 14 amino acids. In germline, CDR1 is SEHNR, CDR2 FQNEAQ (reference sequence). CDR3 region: CASGLRDRGYEQYF. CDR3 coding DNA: TGTGCCAGCGGACTCCGGGACAGGGGGTACGAGCAGTACTTC.

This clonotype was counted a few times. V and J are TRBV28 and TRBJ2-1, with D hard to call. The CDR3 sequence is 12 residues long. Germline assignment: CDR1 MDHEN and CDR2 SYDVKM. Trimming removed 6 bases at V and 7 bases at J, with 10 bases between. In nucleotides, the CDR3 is TGTGCCAGCAGGTTGTATCGGAATGAGCAGTTCTTC. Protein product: CASRLYRNEQFF.

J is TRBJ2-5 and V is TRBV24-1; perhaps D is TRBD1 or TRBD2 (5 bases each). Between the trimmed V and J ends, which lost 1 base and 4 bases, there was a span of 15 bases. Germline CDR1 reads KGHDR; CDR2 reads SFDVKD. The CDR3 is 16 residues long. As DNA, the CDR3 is TGTGCCACCAGTGATTTTGTGGGACGGCGCGGAGAGACCCAGTACTTC. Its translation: CATSDFVGRRGETQYF.

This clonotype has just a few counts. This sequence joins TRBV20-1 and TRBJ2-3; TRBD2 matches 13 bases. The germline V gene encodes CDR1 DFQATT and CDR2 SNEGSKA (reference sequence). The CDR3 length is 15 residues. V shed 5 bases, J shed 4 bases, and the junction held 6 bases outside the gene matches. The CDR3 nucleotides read TGCAGTGCTGCGACTAGCGGGGGGCCCGCAGATACGCAGTATTTT. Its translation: CSAATSGGPADTQYF.

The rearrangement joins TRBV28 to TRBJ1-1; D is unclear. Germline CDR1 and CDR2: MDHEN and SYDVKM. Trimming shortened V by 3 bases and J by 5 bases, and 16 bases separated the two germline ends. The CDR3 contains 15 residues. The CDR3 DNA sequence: TGTGCCAGCAGTTTTAACCGAGAAGGTCGGACTGAAGCTTTCTTT. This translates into CASSFNREGRTEAFF.

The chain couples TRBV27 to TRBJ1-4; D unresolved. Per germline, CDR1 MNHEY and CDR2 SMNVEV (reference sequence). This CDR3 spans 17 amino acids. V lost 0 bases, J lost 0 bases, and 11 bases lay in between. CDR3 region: CASSLSTGAATNEKLFF. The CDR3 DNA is TGTGCCAGCAGTTTATCGACGGGAGCTGCAACTAATGAAAAACTGTTTTTT.

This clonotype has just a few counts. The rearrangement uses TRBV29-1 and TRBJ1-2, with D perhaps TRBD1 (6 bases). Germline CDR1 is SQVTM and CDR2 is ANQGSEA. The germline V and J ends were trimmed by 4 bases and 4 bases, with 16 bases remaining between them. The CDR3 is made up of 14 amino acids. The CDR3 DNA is TGCAGCGTTGGAGGGGGGGGGCGTAGCTATGGCTACACCTTC. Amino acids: CSVGGGGRSYGYTF.

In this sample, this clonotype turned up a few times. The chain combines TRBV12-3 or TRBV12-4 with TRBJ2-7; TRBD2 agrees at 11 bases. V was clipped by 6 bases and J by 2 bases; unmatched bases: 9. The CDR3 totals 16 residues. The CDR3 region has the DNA TGTGCCAGCAGAACTAGCGGGGGCCACGGGACCTACGAGCAGTACTTC. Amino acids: CASRTSGGHGTYEQYF.

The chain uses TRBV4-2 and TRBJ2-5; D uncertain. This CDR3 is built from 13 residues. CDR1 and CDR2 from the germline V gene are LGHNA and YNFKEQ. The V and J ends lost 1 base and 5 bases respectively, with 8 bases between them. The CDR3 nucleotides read TGTGCCAGCAGCCAAGGGGGTATGGAGACCCAGTACTTC. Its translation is CASSQGGMETQYF.

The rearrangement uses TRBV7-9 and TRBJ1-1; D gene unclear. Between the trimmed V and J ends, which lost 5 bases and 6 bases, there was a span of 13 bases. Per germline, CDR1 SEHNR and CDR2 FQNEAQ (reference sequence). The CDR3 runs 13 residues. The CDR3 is CASSERAYPEAFF. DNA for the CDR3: TGTGCCAGCAGCGAACGCGCCTATCCTGAAGCTTTCTTT.

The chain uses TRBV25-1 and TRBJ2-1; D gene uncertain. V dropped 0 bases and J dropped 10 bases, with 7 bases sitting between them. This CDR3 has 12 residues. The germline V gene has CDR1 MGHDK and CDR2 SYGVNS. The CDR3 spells CASSEYIAEQFF. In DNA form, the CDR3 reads TGTGCCAGCAGTGAATATATTGCGGAGCAGTTCTTC.

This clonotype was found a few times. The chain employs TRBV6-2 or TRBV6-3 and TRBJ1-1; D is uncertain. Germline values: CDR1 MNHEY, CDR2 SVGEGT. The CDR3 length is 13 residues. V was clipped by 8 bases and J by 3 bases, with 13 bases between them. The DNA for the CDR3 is TGTGCCAGCGTCGACCCACCAGACACTGAAGCTTTCTTT. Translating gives CASVDPPDTEAFF.

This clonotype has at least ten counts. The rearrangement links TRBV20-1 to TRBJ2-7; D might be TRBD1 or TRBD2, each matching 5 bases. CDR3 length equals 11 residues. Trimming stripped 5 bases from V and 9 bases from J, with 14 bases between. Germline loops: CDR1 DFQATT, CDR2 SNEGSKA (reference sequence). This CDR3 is CSAPRDVTQYF. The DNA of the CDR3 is TGCAGTGCTCCCAGGGACGTAACGCAGTACTTC.